The T cell receptor (beta chain) under discussion was sequenced for a study of early stage breast cancer tumors. As for the study in general: Under 10 ER+/PR+/HER2- tumors were invasive ductal; a few were invasive lobular. Study observations and caveats: In about 90% of the 16 patients, blood comparison separated tumor from normal breast.

The CDR3 sequence is 15 residues long. Germline lookup yields CDR1 LGHNA and CDR2 YSLEER. V was clipped by 0 bases and J by 6 bases, with 14 bases between them. Each sample had two DNA replicates, 0.5 ug blood or around 1.5 ug tissue. Some clones are missing from TCRdb's copy, which holds only in-frame ones; the method was immunoSEQ multiplex PCR. This table has approximately 11,000 clones, around 72% appearing once. As concerns this clone: Antigen: not known.

The gene calls are TRBV4-3 and TRBJ2-5, with D tentatively TRBD1 (6 bases). The sequence derives from a person between 70 and 80 years old with breast cancer. The material sequenced was breast tumor tissue. The CDR3 nucleotides are TGCGCCAGCAGCCAAGATGCTGGGGGCGCGCAGACCCAGTACTTC. This codes for CASSQDAGGAQTQYF.